The present entry profiles one T cell receptor beta chain with its context. Trimming left V 5 bases short and J 1 base short, with 11 bases between. Germline V gene data show CDR1 as GTSNPN and CDR2 as SVGIG (reference sequence). The CDR3 totals 13 residues. The data were taken from a study of blood T cell repertoires in COVID-19. On the study more broadly: PBMCs, B-cell-depleted T cells, or T cells provided the cDNA or gDNA that made up the material.

Sequencing was performed with immunoSEQ multiplex PCR; in TCRdb, only in-frame clones are kept and a portion is missing. The sample shows around 84,000 clones, about three quarters of them seen only once. This sequence joins TRBV30 and TRBJ1-1; no firm D call. What was sequenced was peripheral blood. This receptor was taken from a man aged 45-60 years with active or convalescent COVID-19. The CDR3 nucleotides read TGTGCCTGGTCGCCGGGTCGGAACACTGAAGCTTTCTTT. Translation gives CAWSPGRNTEAFF.